These 28 T cell receptor beta chains were all obtained from the same sample, sequenced in a study of shared clonotypes between healthy human individuals. Using immunoSEQ multiplex PCR, the repertoire was profiled, and TCRdb retains in-frame clones only, with some absent. The sample includes more than 850,000 clones, 75% to 80% seen only once; the top ten take 0.4% to 0.55%. The sequencing sample was made of memory CD4+ T cells from PBMCs. Indicated subset: CD45RA-negative fraction. The origin of the receptors is a young man in good health. Some clones in this sample may be carry-over from other donors' samples.

CDR3 in DNA: TGTGCCAGCAGCTTAGGACGCTTGTACCAAGAGACCCAGTACTTC. Translation: CASSLGRLYQETQYF. The V and J genes are TRBV7-8 and TRBJ2-5; unclear D gene. Germline values: CDR1 SGHVS, CDR2 FQNEAQ. The CDR3 runs 15 residues. Trimming took 1 base from V and 0 from J, leaving 9 bases between them. Full variable domain (outside the CDR3, taken from reference TRBV7-8 and TRBJ2-5): GAGVSQSPRYKVAKRGQDVALRCDPISGHVSLFWYQQALGQGPEFLTYFQNEAQLDKSGLPSDRFFAERPEGSVSTLKIQRTQQEDSAVYLCASSLGRLYQETQYFGPGTRLLVL.

This clone was seen once. V is TRBV7-6 and J is TRBJ2-5, with 8 bases lining up with TRBD2. CDR3 length equals 16 residues. Looked up from germline, CDR1 is SGHVS and CDR2 is FNYEAQ. With 5 bases clipped from V and 7 bases from J, the junction kept 15 bases outside the gene matches. CDR3 nucleotide sequence: TGTGCCAGCAGCGGGTTTAGCGGGGCCAGGGATGGGACCCAGTACTTC. Protein product: CASSGFSGARDGTQYF.

J is TRBJ1-2 and V is TRBV7-2, with D possibly matching TRBD1 (5 bases). Germline-derived CDR1 and CDR2 are SGHTA and FQGNSA. This CDR3 is built from 14 residues. V was cut by 5 bases and J by 7 bases, with 17 bases left in between. In DNA form, the CDR3 reads TGTGCCAGCAGCGCCCTGGGGCAGGGAATTGGCTACACCTTC. It translates to CASSALGQGIGYTF. The entire variable domain, with the rest obtained from reference TRBV7-2 and TRBJ1-2, is as follows: GAGVSQSPSNKVTEKGKDVELRCDPISGHTALYWYRQSLGQGLEFLIYFQGNSAPDKSGLPSDRFSAERTGGSVSTLTIQRTQQEDSAVYLCASSALGQGIGYTFGSGTRLTVV.

The chain couples TRBV7-9 to TRBJ2-4; the match to TRBD1 covers 7 bases. CDR3 length equals 14 residues. Germline values: CDR1 SEHNR, CDR2 FQNEAQ (reference sequence). Germline trimming cut 5 bases from V and 8 bases from J; bases unmatched to any gene: 9. The CDR3 coding sequence is TGTGCCAGCAGCCGTCGACAGGGTTCGGACATTCAGTACTTC. This sequence encodes CASSRRQGSDIQYF.

The V and J genes are TRBV6-1 and TRBJ2-3; D remains ambiguous. The V end was cut by 4 bases, the J end by 5 bases, with 7 bases between. The CDR3 has 12 residues. CDR1 MNHNS and CDR2 SASEGT come from the germline V gene. The CDR3 region has the DNA TGTGCCAGCAGTGCCCCGGGAGATACGCAGTATTTT. It codes for CASSAPGDTQYF.

This chain connects TRBV4-1 to TRBJ2-5; a weak D match, TRBD2 (5 bases). CDR1 MGHRA and CDR2 YSYEKL come from the germline V gene. V shed 3 bases and J shed 5 bases, with 13 bases lying between them. The CDR3 contains 14 residues. The CDR3 protein is CASSQSVPGETQYF. CDR3 nucleotide sequence: TGCGCCAGCAGCCAGTCCGTCCCGGGGGAGACCCAGTACTTC.

This clone was detected only a few times. This CDR3 reads CASSLSWARHGEQYF. The CDR3 coding sequence is TGTGCCAGCAGTTTATCGTGGGCGAGGCATGGCGAGCAGTACTTC. This sequence joins TRBV27 and TRBJ2-7, with D unclear. The ends were cut back, 0 bases at V and 6 bases at J, with 15 bases in the middle. CDR1 and CDR2 (germline): MNHEY, SMNVEV (reference sequence). The CDR3 covers 15 residues.

This clone was seen more than once but under ten times. J is TRBJ2-1 and V is TRBV10-1, with D possibly matching TRBD1 (6 bases). CDR1 is WNHNN, CDR2 SYGVQD, per germline (reference sequence). This CDR3 spans 13 amino acids. V lost 6 bases, J lost 9 bases, and 15 bases lay in between. As DNA, the CDR3 is TGCGCCAGCAGGGTGGACAGCGTGGGTGAGCAGTTCTTC. This encodes CASRVDSVGEQFF.

The V call is TRBV7-2, the J call TRBJ2-1, with 12 bases identical to TRBD2. The V segment lost 5 bases and the J segment 7 bases; nucleotides outside the gene matches: 9. This CDR3 region has 16 residues. The germline gives CDR1 SGHTA, CDR2 FQGNSA. The chain's CDR3 is CASSPRLAGVRNEQFF. The CDR3 bases are TGTGCCAGCAGCCCTAGACTAGCGGGAGTCAGGAATGAGCAGTTCTTC.

CDR3 residues: CSVEGLAGGQSTDTQYF. In DNA form, the CDR3 reads TGCAGCGTTGAAGGACTAGCGGGAGGCCAGAGCACAGATACGCAGTATTTT. The V gene is TRBV29-1, the J gene TRBJ2-3; the match to TRBD2 covers 13 bases. CDR3 size: 17 residues. The V gene's germline CDR1 is SQVTM and CDR2 ANQGSEA. With V trimmed by 1 base and J by 0 bases, 4 bases remained unmatched.

This clone was found a few times. The J gene is TRBJ2-7, the V gene TRBV5-4; 12 bases map to TRBD1. V shed 3 bases, J shed 1 base, and the junction held 5 bases outside the gene matches. The CDR3 has 16 amino acids. Germline loops: CDR1 SGHNT, CDR2 YYREEE (reference sequence). CDR3 coding DNA: TGTGCCAGCAGCTCGGGGACAGGGGGCGATTCCTACGAGCAGTACTTC. Its translation: CASSSGTGGDSYEQYF.

The J gene is TRBJ1-4, the V gene TRBV30, with a possible D match to TRBD1 (6 bases). Germline assignment: CDR1 GTSNPN and CDR2 SVGIG (reference sequence). V was pared by 0 bases and J by 11 bases, with 19 bases between. This CDR3 spans 15 amino acids. The CDR3 bases are TGTGCCTGGAGTGTGCCCAGGGGCCCAGGTGGGAAACTGTTTTTT. It codes for CAWSVPRGPGGKLFF.

The rearrangement links TRBV28 to TRBJ1-2; weak D call: TRBD1 (5 bases). CDR1 and CDR2 (germline): MDHEN, SYDVKM. V dropped 6 bases and J dropped 6 bases, with 14 bases sitting between them. The CDR3 length is 13 residues. The CDR3 coding sequence is TGTGCCAGCAGCTTACCAGGGAGCGATGGCTACACCTTC. The encoded protein is CASSLPGSDGYTF.

The chain is built from TRBV5-6 and TRBJ1-2; 7 positions agree with TRBD1. CDR1 SGHDT and CDR2 YYEEEE come from the germline V gene. Trimming removed 4 bases from V and 6 bases from J; junction bases left unmatched: 9. This CDR3 has 14 residues. The CDR3 reads CASSIPTGFDGYTF. In nucleotides, the CDR3 is TGTGCCAGCAGCATACCGACAGGGTTCGATGGCTACACCTTC.

The rearrangement joins TRBV18 to TRBJ1-3; 8 nucleotides match TRBD1. V shed 3 bases and J 8 bases; nucleotides not matched to a gene: 3. The CDR3 has 13 residues. Germline assignment: CDR1 KGHSH and CDR2 LQKENI. The CDR3 sequence is CASSPDRVDTIYF. The CDR3 DNA sequence: TGTGCCAGCTCACCGGACAGGGTTGACACCATATATTTT.

The rearrangement links TRBV6-5 to TRBJ2-6; possibly TRBD1 for D (6 bases). Germline-derived CDR1 and CDR2 are MNHEY and SVGAGI. The CDR3 runs to 15 residues. Between the trimmed V and J ends, which lost 5 bases and 2 bases, there was a span of 10 bases. CDR3 nucleotide sequence: TGTGCCAGCAGTAAGGGGGTGACTGGGGCCAACGTCCTGACTTTC. Residues: CASSKGVTGANVLTF.

V is TRBV28 and J is TRBJ2-7; D is uncertain. Germline V lookup: CDR1 MDHEN, CDR2 SYDVKM. The CDR3 runs to 12 residues. V was clipped by 6 bases and J by 0 bases, with 6 bases between them. CDR3 DNA sequence: TGTGCCAGCAGAACCGCCTCCTACGAGCAGTACTTC. This codes for CASRTASYEQYF.

This sequence joins TRBV5-4 and TRBJ2-1; 9 nucleotides match TRBD2. This CDR3 is built from 16 residues. CDR1 is SGHNT and CDR2 is YYREEE in the germline V gene (reference sequence). Germline trimming cut 4 bases from V and 13 bases from J; bases unmatched to any gene: 18. This chain's CDR3 is CASSLAGTSFSPRQFF. CDR3 nucleotides: TGTGCCAGCAGCCTGGCCGGGACTAGCTTTTCCCCACGACAGTTCTTC.

The chain is built from TRBV19 and TRBJ2-4, with 9 bases matching TRBD1. CDR1 and CDR2 from the germline V gene are LNHDA and SQIVND (reference sequence). The CDR3 is 16 residues long. V gave up 7 bases and J gave up 4 bases; unmatched junction bases: 11. CDR3 coding DNA: TGTGCCAGTACCCCGTTGGGACAGGGCCCGAAAAACATTCAGTACTTC. Translated: CASTPLGQGPKNIQYF. Complete variable domain (other parts from reference TRBV19 and TRBJ2-4): DGGITQSPKYLFRKEGQNVTLSCEQNLNHDAMYWYRQDPGQGLRLIYYSQIVNDFQKGDIAEGYSVSREKKESFPLTVTSAQKNPTAFYLCASTPLGQGPKNIQYFGAGTRLSVL.

This clone was detected only a few times. The chain couples TRBV4-1 to TRBJ1-1; D is uncertain. From germline, CDR1 is MGHRA and CDR2 YSYEKL. The CDR3 runs to 15 residues. V gave up 1 base and J gave up 1 base, with 10 bases separating them. CDR3 sequence: CASSQVPSRNTEAFF. CDR3 DNA: TGCGCCAGCAGCCAAGTTCCGTCTCGGAACACTGAAGCTTTCTTT.

Worth noting for this clone: Other DNA sequences in this sample translate to the same CDR3. The CDR3 loop reads CASSLVAGLNTGELFF. CDR3 DNA sequence: TGTGCCAGCAGCTTAGTCGCAGGACTTAACACCGGGGAGCTGTTTTTT. The chain is built from TRBV7-2 and TRBJ2-2, with a weak D call TRBD2 (5 bases). This CDR3 region has 16 residues. V gave up 1 base and J gave up 2 bases, with 11 bases separating them. CDR1 and CDR2 from the germline V gene are SGHTA and FQGNSA.

The chain employs TRBV5-6 and TRBJ2-7, with 7 bases lining up with TRBD2. The junction had 11 bases not matched to a gene; V was cut back by 3 bases and J by 2 bases. There are 16 residues in the CDR3. Germline loops: CDR1 SGHDT, CDR2 YYEEEE. This chain's CDR3 is CASSSRTRLTTYEQYF. The CDR3 coding sequence is TGTGCCAGCAGCTCTAGGACTAGACTCACCACCTACGAGCAGTACTTC.

With respect to this clone: A much larger clone is a single base away; this may be a read error. This chain links TRBV9 with TRBJ2-7, with 13 bases lining up with TRBD2. CDR3 size: 14 residues. Germline values: CDR1 SGDLS, CDR2 YYNGEE. V trimming: 3 bases; J trimming: 4 bases; junction bases outside the gene matches: 1. The DNA of the CDR3 is TGTGCCAGCAGCGGGGGACTAGCGGGATACGAGCAGTACTTC. Its protein product is CASSGGLAGYEQYF.

The chain has TRBV27 and TRBJ2-5, with 7 bases that match TRBD2. The V gene's germline CDR1 is MNHEY and CDR2 SMNVEV (reference sequence). The junction had 8 bases not matched to a gene; V was cut back by 4 bases and J by 3 bases. The CDR3 is made up of 15 amino acids. The CDR3 DNA reads TGTGCCAGCAGTTCCTTTAACCGGGGGGAAGAGACCCAGTACTTC. Translation gives CASSSFNRGEETQYF.

The chain joins TRBV7-2 to TRBJ2-5, with D possibly being TRBD1 (5 bases). Trimming pared 3 bases from V and 2 bases from J, leaving 7 bases between. From germline, CDR1 is SGHTA and CDR2 FQGNSA. There are 13 residues in the CDR3. CDR3 nucleotide sequence: TGTGCCAGCAGCTTGGGGCAGCAAGAGACCCAGTACTTC. Translation: CASSLGQQETQYF.

The chain employs TRBV15 and TRBJ2-1, with 10 bases that match TRBD2. The V gene's germline CDR1 is LNHNV and CDR2 YYDKDF (reference sequence). The CDR3 consists of 16 residues. V shed 0 bases, J shed 10 bases, and the junction held 9 bases outside the gene matches. CDR3 in DNA: TGTGCCACCAGCAGAGATCGTACTAGCGGGATCGAGGAGCAGTTCTTC. Translated, it gives CATSRDRTSGIEEQFF.

V usage is TRBV6-6 and J usage is TRBJ2-7, with 9 bases aligning to TRBD2. After removal of 7 bases from V and 3 bases from J, the junction contained 7 bases not matched to a gene. The CDR3 runs 14 residues. Germline CDR1 and CDR2: MNHNY and SVGAGI (reference sequence). CDR3 nucleotide sequence: TGTGCCAGCACCTCTAGCGGGACCCACTACGAGCAGTACTTC. Protein product: CASTSSGTHYEQYF.

The V call is TRBV28, the J call TRBJ2-7; weak D call: TRBD2 (5 bases). Trimming pared 5 bases from V and 7 bases from J, leaving 12 bases between. The CDR3 is made up of 12 amino acids. Germline V gene sequence: CDR1 MDHEN, CDR2 SYDVKM. DNA of the CDR3: TGTGCCAGCAGTATCCGCCCGGGAGAGCAGTACTTC. This translates into CASSIRPGEQYF.